This T cell receptor (beta chain) was recovered during a study of CD8+CD57+ T cells in acquired aplastic anemia. Looking at the study overall: When averaged, DNA from sorted CD4+ and CD8+ cells came to 3.2 ug. Study-level points and caveats: Patients were compared with controls for CD8+ Simpson's diversity, and no significant difference emerged. The same twenty-nine CD8+ CDR3 sequences occurred in patients and in controls.

The sample holds many counts of this clonotype. Its antigen is unknown. The template used for profiling TCR beta VDJ and CDR3 was genomic DNA. TCRdb reprocessed the reads with MiXCR, giving one entry per CDR3 protein. Among 50,000 to 70,000 distinct CDR3 sequences listed, around 50% were seen once. V shed 0 bases and J 5 bases; nucleotides not matched to a gene: 3. This CDR3 spans 14 amino acids. Germline V gene sequence: CDR1 MNHEY, CDR2 SVGAGI. Sequencing was carried out using sorted CD4+, CD8+, or CD8+CD57+ T cells (not recorded which) from PBMCs. J is TRBJ1-2 and V is TRBV6-5; 7 bases agree with TRBD1. This receptor was obtained from a human donor in good health, serving as a control. This CDR3 reads CASSYSSQGYGYTF. CDR3 coding DNA: TGTGCCAGCAGTTACTCGTCACAGGGGTATGGCTACACCTTC.